This TCR beta chain was recorded in a study of cytomegalovirus exposure and HLA in healthy donors. This CDR3 spans 16 amino acids. Germline V CDR1 and CDR2: SGHDN, FVKESK. V lost 3 bases and J lost 2, with 13 bases in between. Primers: 60 Vbeta forward and 13 Jbeta reverse. This table comes from immunoSEQ multiplex PCR, and its TCRdb copy is limited to in-frame clones, with some not included. The table lists 200,000 or so clones, roughly four fifths of them singletons. Input material: PBMCs. V usage is TRBV14 and J usage is TRBJ2-2; tentative D call: TRBD2 (5 bases). This receptor was identified in a woman aged 18-29 years in good health and CMV-seronegative. CDR3 amino acids: CASSQAARVNTGELFF. CDR3 sequence (DNA): TGTGCCAGCAGCCAGGCCGCGCGGGTCAACACCGGGGAGCTGTTTTTT.